These 19 T cell receptor beta chains came from one sample sequenced in a study of Ad26.COV2.S vaccination and SARS-CoV-2 variants. Treatment given: some 20 received Ad26.COV2.S at low or high dose, single or two shots; about 5 received placebo; per-sample allocation not given. Samples were taken on day 63 after the first vaccine or placebo injection. Assay: immunoSEQ multiplex PCR; the TCRdb copy retains only in-frame clones and omits some. The profile shows around 340,000 clones, about 89% of them singletons. The sample here was peripheral blood, taken in a trial of Ad26.COV2.S vaccine versus placebo. These receptors came from a person between 18 and 65 years old who received the Ad26.COV2.S COVID-19 vaccine or a placebo.

The chain joins TRBV2 to TRBJ2-3; 15 bases align to TRBD2. J lost 7 bases, V lost 6 bases, and 5 bases had no gene match. CDR3 length equals 15 residues. CDR1 SNHLY and CDR2 FYNNEI come from the germline V gene. The chain's CDR3 is CASRAGLAGGYTQYF. The CDR3 nucleotides read TGTGCCAGCAGGGCGGGACTAGCGGGAGGATATACGCAGTATTTT.

The genes are TRBV5-1 and TRBJ2-1; D assignment may be TRBD1 or TRBD2 (5 bases each). This CDR3 region has 15 residues. Trimming shortened V by 0 bases and J by 6 bases, and 13 bases separated the two germline ends. Germline CDR1 SGHRS, CDR2 YFSETQ. The CDR3 DNA is TGCGCCAGCAGCTTGGGGACACCTGGGGGCAATGAGCAGTTCTTC. It is translated as CASSLGTPGGNEQFF.

For the CDR3, the DNA is TGTGCCAGCACCTCGGTGTGGGGAGATACGCAGTATTTT. The encoded protein is CASTSVWGDTQYF. The chain recombines TRBV5-5 with TRBJ2-3; D not certain. The CDR3 covers 13 residues. The germline V and J ends were trimmed by 6 bases and 5 bases, with 13 bases remaining between them. The germline V gene has CDR1 SGHKS and CDR2 YYEKEE (reference sequence).

Worth noting for this clone: The same CDR3 also results from other DNA sequences found in this sample. J is TRBJ2-5 and V is TRBV18; D is tentatively TRBD1 or TRBD2 (5 bases each). This CDR3 contains 13 residues. V was trimmed by 3 bases and J by 3 bases, leaving 8 bases between them. Germline V gives CDR1 KGHSH, CDR2 LQKENI. CDR3 bases: TGTGCCAGCTCACCGGGACGGAAAGAGACCCAGTACTTC. Protein: CASSPGRKETQYF.

The rearrangement links TRBV7-2 to TRBJ1-3; D is possibly TRBD1 (6 bases). CDR1 and CDR2 from the germline V gene are SGHTA and FQGNSA. The CDR3 covers 15 residues. The V gene lost 5 bases and the J gene lost 0 bases, with 11 bases spanning the gap. The CDR3 bases are TGTGCCAGCAGCCAGGGACATCTCTCTGGAAACACCATATATTTT. Amino acids: CASSQGHLSGNTIYF.

The genes are TRBV13 and TRBJ2-4; TRBD1 agrees at 7 bases. The CDR3 consists of 16 residues. With 2 bases clipped from V and 8 bases from J, the junction kept 12 bases outside the gene matches. Germline lookup yields CDR1 PRHDT and CDR2 FYEKMQ (reference sequence). The CDR3 loop is CASSLSSQGIGDIQYF. The CDR3 DNA follows: TGTGCCAGCAGCTTATCGTCACAGGGGATTGGAGACATTCAGTACTTC.

The CDR3 region is CASSPEWGNEQFF. DNA of the CDR3: TGTGCCAGCAGCCCTGAGTGGGGTAATGAGCAGTTCTTC. This chain links TRBV2 with TRBJ2-1; D gene uncertain. Per the germline V gene, CDR1 is SNHLY and CDR2 is FYNNEI. Trimming cost V 6 bases and J 7 bases, with 13 bases left between them. The CDR3 runs 13 residues.

The chain is built from TRBV19 and TRBJ1-5; a possible D gene is TRBD1 (6 bases). The germline CDR1 and CDR2 sequences are LNHDA and SQIVND (reference sequence). V was trimmed by 3 bases and J by 0 bases, leaving 12 bases between them. This CDR3 is 16 amino acids long. CDR3 loop: CASSIMGGYSNQPQHF. The CDR3 DNA reads TGTGCCAGTAGTATTATGGGGGGCTATAGCAATCAGCCCCAGCATTTT.

V usage is TRBV3-1 (or the pseudogene TRBV3-2) and J usage is TRBJ2-1, with 12 bases matching TRBD2. The CDR3 has 15 residues. The V gene end was trimmed by 4 bases and the J gene end by 7 bases; junction bases not matched to a gene: 5. CDR1 and CDR2 (germline): LGHDT, YNNKEL (reference sequence). The CDR3 DNA is TGTGCCAGCAGCCCCCTAGCGGGAGGGCTAAATGAGCAGTTCTTC. Its protein is CASSPLAGGLNEQFF.

This clone came up once. The rearrangement uses TRBV6-6 and TRBJ2-1; D is unresolved. Germline V gives CDR1 MNHNY, CDR2 SVGAGI (reference sequence). The CDR3 extends over 12 amino acids. Between the trimmed V and J ends, which lost 2 bases and 4 bases, there was a span of 3 bases. CDR3 nucleotide sequence: TGTGCCAGCAGTTACGAGTACAATGAGCAGTTCTTC. It specifies CASSYEYNEQFF.

The V call is TRBV5-1, the J call TRBJ2-6; no reliable D call. Germline CDR1 and CDR2: SGHRS and YFSETQ. CDR3 length: 15 amino acids. Trimming stripped 0 bases from V and 6 bases from J, with 10 bases between. CDR3: CASSLGGVAANVLTF. DNA of the CDR3: TGCGCCAGCAGCTTGGGAGGCGTGGCGGCCAACGTCCTGACTTTC. Based on the CDR3 plus reference TRBV5-1 and TRBJ2-6, the full variable domain is KAGVTQTPRYLIKTRGQQVTLSCSPISGHRSVSWYQQTPGQGLQFLFEYFSETQRNKGNFPGRFSGRQFSNSRSEMNVSTLELGDSALYLCASSLGGVAANVLTFGAGSRLTVL.

The CDR3 is CASSVGGRGTDTQYF. In DNA, the CDR3 is TGTGCCAGCAGTGTAGGGGGGAGAGGGACAGATACGCAGTATTTT. The chain couples TRBV27 to TRBJ2-3; D is possibly TRBD1 or TRBD2 (6 bases each). Trimming took 5 bases from V and 3 from J, leaving 15 bases between them. This CDR3 region has 15 residues. Looked up from germline, CDR1 is MNHEY and CDR2 is SMNVEV (reference sequence).

V gene TRBV27 combines with J gene TRBJ2-5; 8 nucleotides align to TRBD1. V lost 2 bases to trimming and J lost 4 bases; unmatched junction nucleotides: 6. The CDR3 runs 15 residues. The germline V gene has CDR1 MNHEY and CDR2 SMNVEV (reference sequence). DNA for the CDR3: TGTGCCAGCAGTTTAGGGGCAGGGGGCGGAGAGACCCAGTACTTC. Translation: CASSLGAGGGETQYF.

The rearrangement links TRBV7-8 to TRBJ2-1; the match to TRBD2 covers 9 bases. Losses at the gene ends were 5 bases for V and 0 bases for J; bases not matched to a gene: 2. The germline V gene encodes CDR1 SGHVS and CDR2 FQNEAQ. The CDR3 consists of 15 residues. Here the CDR3 DNA reads TGTGCCAGCAGCCCAGCGGGGGGCTCCTACAATGAGCAGTTCTTC. Protein product: CASSPAGGSYNEQFF.

This clone was observed a single time. The V and J genes are TRBV7-2 and TRBJ1-1; D is uncertain. The V end lost 1 base, the J end lost 5 bases, and 11 bases lay between the germline ends. CDR1 is SGHTA, CDR2 FQGNSA, per germline. The CDR3 contains 14 residues. CDR3 amino acids: CASSLVGGRTEAFF. CDR3 DNA sequence: TGTGCCAGCAGCTTAGTGGGAGGGAGAACTGAAGCTTTCTTT.

The chain uses TRBV20-1 and TRBJ1-2; D uncertain. V dropped 3 bases and J dropped 7 bases, with 9 bases sitting between them. Germline values: CDR1 DFQATT, CDR2 SNEGSKA (reference sequence). The CDR3 consists of 11 residues. The CDR3 region is CSARRDSGYTF. Written as DNA, the CDR3 is TGCAGTGCTAGGAGGGATAGTGGCTACACCTTC.

The chain carries TRBV5-5 and TRBJ1-1, with 10 bases identical to TRBD1. CDR1 and CDR2 from the germline V gene are SGHKS and YYEKEE (reference sequence). The CDR3 runs to 15 residues. The junction had 4 bases not matched to a gene; V was cut back by 1 base and J by 4 bases. The CDR3 DNA reads as TGTGCCAGCAGCTTGTCGGGGACAGGGGCCACTGAAGCTTTCTTT. Translation gives CASSLSGTGATEAFF.

There are a few counts of this clone. The rearrangement joins TRBV28 to TRBJ1-5, with 8 bases that match TRBD1. Trimming took 5 bases from V and 4 from J; bases not matched to a gene: 4. Germline lookup yields CDR1 MDHEN and CDR2 SYDVKM. This CDR3 comprises 14 residues. The CDR3, as DNA: TGTGCCAGCAGTATGAACAGGGGGAATCAGCCCCAGCATTTT. As protein: CASSMNRGNQPQHF.

The genes are TRBV9 and TRBJ1-4; maybe TRBD1 (6 bases). The CDR3 length is 15 residues. With 4 bases removed from V and 7 bases from J, the gap between germline ends came to 17 bases. Germline loops: CDR1 SGDLS, CDR2 YYNGEE. The CDR3 protein is CASSPSGQGTEKLFF. The CDR3 nucleotides are TGTGCCAGCAGCCCATCTGGGCAGGGGACTGAAAAACTGTTTTTT.